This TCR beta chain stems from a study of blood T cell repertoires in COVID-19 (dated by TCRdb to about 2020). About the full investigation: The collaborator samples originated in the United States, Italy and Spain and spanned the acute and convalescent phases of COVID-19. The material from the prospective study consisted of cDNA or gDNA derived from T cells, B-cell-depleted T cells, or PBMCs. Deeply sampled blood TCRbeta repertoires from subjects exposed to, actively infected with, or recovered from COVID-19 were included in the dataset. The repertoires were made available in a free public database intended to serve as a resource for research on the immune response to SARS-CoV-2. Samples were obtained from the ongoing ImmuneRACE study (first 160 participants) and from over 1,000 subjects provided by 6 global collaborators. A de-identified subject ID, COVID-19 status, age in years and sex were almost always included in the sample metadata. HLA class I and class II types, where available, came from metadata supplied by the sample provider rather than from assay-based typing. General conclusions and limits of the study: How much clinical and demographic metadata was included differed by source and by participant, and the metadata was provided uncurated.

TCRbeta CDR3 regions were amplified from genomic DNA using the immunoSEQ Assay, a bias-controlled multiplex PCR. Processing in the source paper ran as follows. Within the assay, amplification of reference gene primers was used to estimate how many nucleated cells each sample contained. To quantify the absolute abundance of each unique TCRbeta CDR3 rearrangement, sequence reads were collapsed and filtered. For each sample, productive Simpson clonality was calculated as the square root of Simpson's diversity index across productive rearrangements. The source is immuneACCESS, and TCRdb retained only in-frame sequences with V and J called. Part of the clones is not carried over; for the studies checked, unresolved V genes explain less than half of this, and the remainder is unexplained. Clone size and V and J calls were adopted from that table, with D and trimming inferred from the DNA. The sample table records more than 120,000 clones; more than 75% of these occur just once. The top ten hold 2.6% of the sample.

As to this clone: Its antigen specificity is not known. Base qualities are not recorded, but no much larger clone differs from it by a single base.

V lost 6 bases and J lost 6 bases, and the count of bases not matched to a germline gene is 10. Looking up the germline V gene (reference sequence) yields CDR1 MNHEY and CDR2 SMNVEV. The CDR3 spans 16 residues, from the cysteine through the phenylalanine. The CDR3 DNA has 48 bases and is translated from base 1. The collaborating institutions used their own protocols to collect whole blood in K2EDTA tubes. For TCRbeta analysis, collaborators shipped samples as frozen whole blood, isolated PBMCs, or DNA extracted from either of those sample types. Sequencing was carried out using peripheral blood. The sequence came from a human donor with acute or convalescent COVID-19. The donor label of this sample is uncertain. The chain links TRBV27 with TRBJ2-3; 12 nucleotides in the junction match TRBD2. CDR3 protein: CASSVLLAGGGDTQYF. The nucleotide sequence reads TGTGCCAGCAGCGTATTACTAGCGGGGGGTGGGGATACGCAGTATTTT.